The 5 T cell receptor beta chains below come from one sample, sequenced in a study of T cell responses to AZD1222 COVID-19 vaccine. Here immunoSEQ multiplex PCR was the method, and the copy in TCRdb shows in-frame clones only, minus some. The profile covers about 140,000 clones, with about 93% appearing a single time and 4% taken by the ten largest. The sample consisted of peripheral blood, taken 28 days after the second AZD1222 dose. These receptor sequences come from an adult who received the AZD1222 COVID-19 vaccine.

This chain joins TRBV6-1 and TRBJ2-7; TRBD2 matches 8 bases. V gave up 7 bases and J gave up 1 base; unmatched junction bases: 6. There are 14 residues in the CDR3. Germline V CDR1 and CDR2: MNHNS, SASEGT. The CDR3 loop reads CASNPGGGSYEQYF. CDR3 coding DNA: TGTGCCAGCAATCCCGGGGGGGGGTCCTACGAGCAGTACTTC.

The V call is TRBV6-5, the J call TRBJ2-1; D unresolved. The CDR3 loop spans 15 amino acids. CDR1 and CDR2 (germline): MNHEY, SVGAGI. Trimming removed 0 bases at V and 6 bases at J, with 12 bases between. The CDR3 DNA is TGTGCCAGCAGTTACTCGTGGTCCGGGCTCAATGAGCAGTTCTTC. Encoded protein: CASSYSWSGLNEQFF.

This chain joins TRBV24-1 and TRBJ1-4, with 11 nucleotides matching TRBD1. Trimming cost V 4 bases and J 6 bases; bases outside gene matches: 3. The CDR3 runs to 15 residues. Germline V gene data show CDR1 as KGHDR and CDR2 as SFDVKD. The CDR3 nucleotides are TGTGCCACCAGTGACCCGGGACAGGGGGATGAAAAACTGTTTTTT. Translating gives CATSDPGQGDEKLFF.

The V gene is TRBV28, the J gene TRBJ1-2; 7 bases are a match to TRBD1. Germline V gives CDR1 MDHEN, CDR2 SYDVKM. Trimming at V came to 6 bases and at J to 6 bases, leaving 10 bases not matched to a gene. The CDR3 runs to 14 residues. The CDR3 DNA follows: TGTGCCAGCAGACCCAGCCTGACAGGGAATGGCTACACCTTC. Translated: CASRPSLTGNGYTF.

CDR3 nucleotide sequence: TGTGCCAGCCATAGGACAGTGAGAAGCTCTGGAAACACCATATATTTT. This encodes CASHRTVRSSGNTIYF. The chain couples TRBV19 to TRBJ1-3, with a tentative D call TRBD1 (6 bases). The CDR3 totals 16 residues. Trimming took 9 bases from V and 0 from J, leaving 18 bases between them. CDR1 LNHDA and CDR2 SQIVND come from the germline V gene (reference sequence).